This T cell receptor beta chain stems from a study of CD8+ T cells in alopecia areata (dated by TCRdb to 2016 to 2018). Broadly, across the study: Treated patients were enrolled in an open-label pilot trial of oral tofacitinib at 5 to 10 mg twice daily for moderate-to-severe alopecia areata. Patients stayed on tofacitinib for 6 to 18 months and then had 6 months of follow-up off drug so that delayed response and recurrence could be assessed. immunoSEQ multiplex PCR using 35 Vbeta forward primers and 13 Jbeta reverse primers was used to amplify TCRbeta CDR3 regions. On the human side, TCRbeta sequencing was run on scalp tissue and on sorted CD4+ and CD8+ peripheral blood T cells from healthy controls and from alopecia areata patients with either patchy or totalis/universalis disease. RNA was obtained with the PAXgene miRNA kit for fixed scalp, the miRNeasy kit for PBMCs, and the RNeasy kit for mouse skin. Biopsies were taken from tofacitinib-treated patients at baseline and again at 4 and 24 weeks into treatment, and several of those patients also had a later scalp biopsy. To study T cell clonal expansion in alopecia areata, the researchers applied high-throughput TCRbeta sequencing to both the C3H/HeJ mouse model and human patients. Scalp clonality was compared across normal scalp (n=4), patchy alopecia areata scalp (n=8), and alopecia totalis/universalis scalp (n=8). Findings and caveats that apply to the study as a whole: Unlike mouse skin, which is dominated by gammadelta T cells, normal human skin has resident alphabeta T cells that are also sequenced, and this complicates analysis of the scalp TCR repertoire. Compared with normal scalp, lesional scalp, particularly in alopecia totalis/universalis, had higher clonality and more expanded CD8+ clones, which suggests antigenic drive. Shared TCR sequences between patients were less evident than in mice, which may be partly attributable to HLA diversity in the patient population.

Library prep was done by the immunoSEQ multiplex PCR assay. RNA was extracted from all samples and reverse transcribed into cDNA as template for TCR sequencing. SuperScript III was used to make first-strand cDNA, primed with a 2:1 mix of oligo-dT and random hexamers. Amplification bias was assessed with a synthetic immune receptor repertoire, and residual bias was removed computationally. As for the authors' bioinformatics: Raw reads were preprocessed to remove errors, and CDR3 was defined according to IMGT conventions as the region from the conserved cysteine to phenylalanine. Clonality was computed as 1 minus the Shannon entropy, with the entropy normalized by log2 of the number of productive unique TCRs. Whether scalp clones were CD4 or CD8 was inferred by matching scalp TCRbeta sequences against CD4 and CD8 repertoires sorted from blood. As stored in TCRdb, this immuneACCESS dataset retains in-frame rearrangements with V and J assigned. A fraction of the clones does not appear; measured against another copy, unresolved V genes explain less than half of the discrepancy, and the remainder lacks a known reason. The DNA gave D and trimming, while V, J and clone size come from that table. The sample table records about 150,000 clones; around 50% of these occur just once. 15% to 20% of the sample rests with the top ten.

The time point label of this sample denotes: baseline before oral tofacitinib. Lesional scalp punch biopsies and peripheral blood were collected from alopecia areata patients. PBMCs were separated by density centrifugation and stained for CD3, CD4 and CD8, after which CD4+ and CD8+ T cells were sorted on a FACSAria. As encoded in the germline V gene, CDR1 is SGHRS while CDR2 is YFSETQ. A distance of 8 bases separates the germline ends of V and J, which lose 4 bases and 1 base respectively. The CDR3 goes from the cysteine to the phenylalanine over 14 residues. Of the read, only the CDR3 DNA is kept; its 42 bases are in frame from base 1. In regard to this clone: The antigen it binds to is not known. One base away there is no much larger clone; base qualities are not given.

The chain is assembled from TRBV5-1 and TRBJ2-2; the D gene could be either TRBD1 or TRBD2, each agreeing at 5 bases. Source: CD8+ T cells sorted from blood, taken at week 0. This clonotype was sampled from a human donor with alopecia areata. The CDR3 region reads CASSGTMNTGELFF. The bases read TGCGCCAGCAGCGGGACGATGAACACCGGGGAGCTGTTTTTT.